The sequence of this T cell receptor (beta chain) was determined in a study of glioma-infiltrating T cells after dendritic cell vaccination. Germline V gene sequence: CDR1 SNHLY, CDR2 FYNNEI. The V end was cut by 7 bases, the J end by 6 bases, with 9 bases between. The CDR3 loop spans 11 amino acids. Primers: 60 V beta forward and 13 J beta reverse. The data were produced by immunoSEQ multiplex PCR, yet TCRdb's version contains in-frame clones alone and is incomplete. The sample consists of approximately 62,000 clones, 86% of them appearing once. Time point given: after dendritic cell vaccination, including at tumor progression/relapse.

The input for sequencing was blood, taken after dendritic cell vaccination. This receptor was obtained from a human donor with glioblastoma. The chain couples TRBV2 to TRBJ1-2; tentatively, D is TRBD1 (5 bases). CDR3 DNA sequence: TGTGCCAGCACGGGGGGGGATGGCTACACCTTC. Protein product: CASTGGDGYTF.